The 15 T cell receptor beta chains in this list originate from one sample, sequenced in a study of cytomegalovirus exposure and HLA in healthy donors. The study ran its PCR with 60 Vbeta and 13 Jbeta primers. Libraries were prepared by immunoSEQ multiplex PCR; TCRdb keeps only in-frame clonotypes and omits some of them. The sample includes 170,000 or so clones, more than 60% seen only once; the top ten take 1.3% to 1.5%. Sequencing was performed on PBMCs. Receptors were obtained from a woman in her twenties or thirties in good health and CMV-seronegative.

The J gene is TRBJ2-5, the V gene TRBV30; 11 bases map to TRBD2. The CDR3 runs 17 residues. Trimming removed 1 base from V and 4 bases from J; junction bases left unmatched: 11. Germline V gives CDR1 GTSNPN, CDR2 SVGIG (reference sequence). In DNA, the CDR3 is TGTGCCTGGAGTGCTCGGCTGGGGCTAGCGGGAGGAGAGACCCAGTACTTC. This translates into CAWSARLGLAGGETQYF.

CDR3: CAWSVSTGGQDTEAFF. The DNA of the CDR3 is TGTGCCTGGAGTGTATCAACAGGGGGCCAGGACACTGAAGCTTTCTTT. This sequence joins TRBV30 and TRBJ1-1, with 9 bases aligning to TRBD1. This CDR3 region has 16 residues. V dropped 0 bases and J dropped 3; count of bases not matched to a gene: 8. Germline assignment: CDR1 GTSNPN and CDR2 SVGIG (reference sequence).

The J gene is TRBJ2-7, the V gene TRBV2; 9 bases line up with TRBD1. In germline, CDR1 is SNHLY, CDR2 FYNNEI. CDR3 length: 15 residues. V lost 6 bases to trimming and J lost 1 base; unmatched junction nucleotides: 7. CDR3 region: CASRDPGQGSYEQYF. DNA of the CDR3: TGTGCCAGCAGGGATCCGGGACAGGGTTCCTACGAGCAGTACTTC.

The table lists this clone with a few counts. The CDR3 DNA is TGTGCCAGCAGCTTCCGACTAGAGATGAAGGCGGGGGCTTTATCCCAAGAGACCCAGTACTTC. Translating it yields CASSFRLEMKAGALSQETQYF. The chain is built from TRBV7-6 and TRBJ2-5; possibly TRBD2 for D (7 bases). The ends were cut back, 3 bases at V and 1 base at J, with 30 bases in the middle. The CDR3 covers 21 residues. Per the germline V gene, CDR1 is SGHVS and CDR2 is FNYEAQ.

The chain is built from TRBV7-4 and TRBJ1-5; 7 bases fit TRBD1. Germline values: CDR1 SGHVT, CDR2 SQSDAQ. CDR3 length: 15 amino acids. With 4 bases clipped from V and 4 bases from J, the junction kept 7 bases outside the gene matches. CDR3: CASSSVRGENQPQHF. In DNA, the CDR3 is TGTGCCAGCAGCTCCGTCAGGGGGGAAAATCAGCCCCAGCATTTT.

CDR3 nucleotides: TGTGCCAGCAGTGACCTCAGGAGCTACACCTTC. It is translated as CASSDLRSYTF. This chain connects TRBV6-1 to TRBJ1-2; D is unclear. The CDR3 loop spans 11 amino acids. V shed 3 bases and J shed 9 bases, with 8 bases lying between them. Germline CDR1 is MNHNS and CDR2 is SASEGT.

This clone occurred a few times. The V gene is TRBV11-1, the J gene TRBJ2-1; 13 nucleotides align to TRBD2. The germline V gene has CDR1 SGHAT and CDR2 FQDESV (reference sequence). J lost 5 bases, V lost 0 bases, and 10 bases had no gene match. This CDR3 comprises 19 residues. The CDR3 region has the DNA TGTGCCAGCAGCTTAGCGGCCCACCCACTAGCGGGGGGGCACAATGAGCAGTTCTTC. It is translated as CASSLAAHPLAGGHNEQFF.

The genes are TRBV9 and TRBJ1-1, with a tentative D call TRBD1 (5 bases). Trimming removed 4 bases from V and 4 bases from J, with 11 bases in between. In germline, CDR1 is SGDLS, CDR2 YYNGEE. The CDR3 extends over 13 amino acids. CDR3 nucleotides: TGTGCCAGCAGCTTAGAACAGGCCACTGAAGCTTTCTTT. This codes for CASSLEQATEAFF.

The V gene is TRBV2, the J gene TRBJ2-2; D possibly corresponds to TRBD1 (5 bases). Per germline, CDR1 SNHLY and CDR2 FYNNEI. This CDR3 is built from 14 residues. Trimming removed 9 bases from V and 4 bases from J, with 15 bases in between. For the CDR3, the DNA is TGTGCCAGTGGCTTGACAGCTTCCACCGGGGAGCTGTTTTTT. This translates into CASGLTASTGELFF.

The rearrangement links TRBV5-1 to TRBJ1-1; weak D call: TRBD1 (6 bases). The CDR3 covers 14 residues. Germline CDR1 and CDR2: SGHRS and YFSETQ. The V gene lost 5 bases and the J gene lost 6 bases, with 17 bases spanning the gap. As DNA, the CDR3 is TGCGCCAGCAGGGGTTCACAGGGAGGGGCTGAAGCTTTCTTT. Translation: CASRGSQGGAEAFF.

A remark on this clone: Other DNA sequences within the sample encode an identical CDR3. The chain is built from TRBV5-4 and TRBJ2-7; possible D gene TRBD2, 5 bases. V was cut by 1 base and J by 4 bases, with 12 bases left in between. This CDR3 is built from 14 residues. Germline loops: CDR1 SGHNT, CDR2 YYREEE (reference sequence). The CDR3 DNA sequence: TGTGCCAGCAGCTTGCCTAGCCCCCCTTACGAGCAGTACTTC. Residues: CASSLPSPPYEQYF.

The gene calls are TRBV11-2 and TRBJ2-1; possibly TRBD2 for D (5 bases). The CDR3 totals 14 residues. The V and J ends lost 4 bases and 9 bases respectively, with 16 bases between them. Germline CDR1 SGHAT, CDR2 FQNNGV. The CDR3 DNA reads as TGTGCCAGCAGCTCCACCCGAGGGTCGACTGAGCAGTTCTTC. This codes for CASSSTRGSTEQFF.

The chain employs TRBV6-1 and TRBJ2-3, with 11 bases matching TRBD2. V lost 2 bases and J lost 0; bases outside the gene matches: 10. This CDR3 spans 19 amino acids. Germline loops: CDR1 MNHNS, CDR2 SASEGT. CDR3: CASSEISGGATLSTDTQYF. The CDR3 nucleotides read TGTGCCAGCAGTGAAATTAGCGGGGGGGCGACCCTAAGCACAGATACGCAGTATTTT.

This clone appeared a few times. This rearrangement joins TRBV7-2 to TRBJ2-7, with 8 nucleotides matching TRBD1. Germline CDR1 SGHTA, CDR2 FQGNSA. V lost 2 bases to trimming and J lost 7 bases; unmatched junction nucleotides: 10. CDR3 size: 15 residues. The CDR3 DNA reads as TGTGCCAGCAGCTTATGGTCAGGGGGCGGGTGGGAGCAGTACTTC. As protein: CASSLWSGGGWEQYF.

This clone was seen only a few times. Its ends do not fully match the called genes, so a read error is possible. CDR3 residues: CASSLDPTGGPSF. CDR3 DNA: TGTGCCAGCAGCTTAGACCCGACAGGGGGTCCTTCTTTC. J is TRBJ2-7 and V is TRBV7-2, with 9 nucleotides matching TRBD1. Germline loops: CDR1 SGHTA, CDR2 FQGNSA. The CDR3 covers 13 residues. The whole variable domain, filled in from reference TRBV7-2 and TRBJ2-7, reads GAGVSQSPSNKVTEKGKDVELRCDPISGHTALYWYRQSLGQGLEFLIYFQGNSAPDKSGLPSDRFSAERTGGSVSTLTIQRTQQEDSAVYLCASSLDPTGGPSFGPGTRLTVT.